Listed below are T cell receptor beta chains from one sample, sequenced in a study of cytomegalovirus exposure and HLA in healthy donors. Measured with immunoSEQ multiplex PCR; TCRdb has only the in-frame clones, and not every one. The table has about 76,000 clones, 78% seen once. The specimen sequenced was PBMCs. Receptors originate from a woman aged 35 to 49 in good health and CMV-seropositive. Both conserved end residues are part of each CDR3. D genes are given only for firm matches. Rows give clone size only sometimes, using once, few, many, or a class for an expanded clone.

NA TRBJ1-4 TRBV28 NA CASSFGVTNEKLFF TGTGCCAGCAGTTTCGGGGTCACTAATGAAAAACTGTTTTTT
few TRBJ1-1 TRBV6-5 NA CASSYSRSGDTEAFF TGTGCCAGCAGTTACTCGAGATCAGGGGACACTGAAGCTTTCTTT
NA TRBJ2-5 TRBV5-1 NA CASSLIGGQETQYF TGCGCCAGCAGCTTGATCGGGGGCCAAGAGACCCAGTACTTC
NA TRBJ1-2 TRBV6-5 NA CASSPRGAHGYTF TGTGCCAGCAGCCCCCGGGGGGCACATGGCTACACCTTC
NA TRBJ1-1 TRBV7-9 TRBD1 CASTPQGLVTEAFF TGTGCCAGCACCCCACAGGGGCTTGTCACTGAAGCTTTCTTT
NA TRBJ2-5 TRBV7-8 NA CASSFQSGTQETQYF TGTGCCAGCAGCTTTCAATCGGGGACACAAGAGACCCAGTACTTC
once TRBJ1-6 TRBV19 NA CAASKEGRNSPLHF TGTGCCGCCAGTAAGGAGGGGCGGAATTCACCCCTCCACTTT
few TRBJ1-4 TRBV5-1 NA CASSLEDSSEKLFF TGCGCCAGCAGCTTGGAGGACAGCAGTGAAAAACTGTTTTTT
NA TRBJ1-1 TRBV5-4 NA CASSFGQNTEAFF TGTGCCAGCAGCTTTGGGCAAAACACTGAAGCTTTCTTT
NA TRBJ2-5 TRBV2 TRBD2 CASKGTSGQETQYF TGTGCCAGCAAAGGGACTAGCGGGCAAGAGACCCAGTACTTC
few TRBJ1-4 TRBV30 TRBD1 CAWSYDRGPANEKLFF TGTGCCTGGAGTTACGACAGGGGGCCCGCCAATGAAAAACTGTTTTTT
NA TRBJ1-2 TRBV19 TRBD1 CATSPQGADNYGYTF TGTGCCACGTCCCCGCAGGGGGCAGATAACTATGGCTACACCTTC
NA TRBJ2-5 TRBV9 TRBD1 CASSVGDRGETQYF TGTGCCAGCAGCGTAGGGGACAGGGGAGAGACCCAGTACTTC
NA TRBJ1-3 TRBV18 NA CASSLGQTSGNTIYF TGTGCCAGCTCCCTGGGGCAGACCTCTGGAAACACCATATATTTT
NA TRBJ1-2 TRBV6-1 NA CASTGGNYGYTF TGTGCCAGCACCGGGGGTAACTATGGCTACACCTTC
NA TRBJ1-5 TRBV5-1 TRBD1 CASSLGTGNNQPQHF TGCGCCAGCAGCTTGGGGACAGGGAACAATCAGCCCCAGCATTTT
NA TRBJ2-2 TRBV7-6 TRBD1 CASSLWTGGLGELFF TGTGCCAGCAGCCTCTGGACAGGGGGCCTTGGGGAGCTGTTTTTT
NA TRBJ1-4 TRBV30 TRBD1 CAWSVTLPGTGGEGEKLFF TGTGCCTGGAGTGTAACCCTTCCCGGGACAGGGGGCGAAGGTGAAAAACTGTTTTTT
few TRBJ1-1 TRBV6-5 TRBD1 CASSYPGQGGPEAFF TGTGCCAGCAGTTACCCTGGACAGGGTGGCCCTGAAGCTTTCTTT
NA TRBJ1-1 TRBV7-9 NA CSSSFQGTEAFF TGTTCCAGCAGCTTCCAGGGCACTGAAGCTTTCTTT
NA TRBJ2-3 TRBV7-9 NA CASSLQGTTDTQYF TGTGCCAGCAGCTTGCAGGGTACGACAGATACGCAGTATTTT
NA TRBJ2-7 TRBV2 NA CASVGNEQYF TGTGCCAGCGTCGGGAACGAGCAGTACTTC
NA TRBJ1-1 TRBV9 TRBD1 CASSTRTGKDAEAFF TGTGCCAGCAGCACTCGGACAGGGAAGGATGCTGAAGCTTTCTTT
NA TRBJ2-5 TRBV19 NA CASSIWVGEAQYF TGTGCCAGTAGTATCTGGGTTGGGGAGGCCCAGTACTTC
NA TRBJ2-7 TRBV4-3 NA CASSQDTRDIPYEQYF TGCGCCAGCAGCCAAGATACCAGGGATATTCCCTACGAGCAGTACTTC
NA TRBJ1-2 TRBV29-1 NA CSVDRELGYGYTF TGCAGCGTTGATAGGGAGCTAGGCTATGGCTACACCTTC
few TRBJ2-5 TRBV6-1 NA CASSGDFQETQYF TGTGCCAGCAGTGGGGACTTTCAAGAGACCCAGTACTTC
NA TRBJ2-2 TRBV18 TRBD2 CASSPDSGGNTGELFF TGTGCCAGCTCACCAGATAGCGGGGGGAACACCGGGGAGCTGTTTTTT
NA TRBJ2-7 TRBV6-6 TRBD1 CASSGRQGSREQYF TGTGCCAGCAGCGGCCGACAGGGTAGTCGGGAGCAGTACTTC
once TRBJ1-5 TRBV6-1 TRBD1 CASRDRETQPQHF TGTGCCAGCAGGGACAGGGAGACCCAGCCCCAGCATTTT
NA TRBJ2-5 TRBV19 TRBD1 CASSGDRGDQETQYF TGTGCCAGTAGTGGGGACAGGGGCGACCAAGAGACCCAGTACTTC
NA TRBJ2-7 TRBV28 TRBD2 CASRVGGGIYEQYF TGTGCCAGCAGGGTTGGGGGGGGGATTTACGAGCAGTACTTC
NA TRBJ1-4 TRBV27 NA CASSFQTTGSEEKLFF TGTGCCAGCAGTTTTCAAACAACAGGGAGCGAGGAAAAACTGTTTTTT